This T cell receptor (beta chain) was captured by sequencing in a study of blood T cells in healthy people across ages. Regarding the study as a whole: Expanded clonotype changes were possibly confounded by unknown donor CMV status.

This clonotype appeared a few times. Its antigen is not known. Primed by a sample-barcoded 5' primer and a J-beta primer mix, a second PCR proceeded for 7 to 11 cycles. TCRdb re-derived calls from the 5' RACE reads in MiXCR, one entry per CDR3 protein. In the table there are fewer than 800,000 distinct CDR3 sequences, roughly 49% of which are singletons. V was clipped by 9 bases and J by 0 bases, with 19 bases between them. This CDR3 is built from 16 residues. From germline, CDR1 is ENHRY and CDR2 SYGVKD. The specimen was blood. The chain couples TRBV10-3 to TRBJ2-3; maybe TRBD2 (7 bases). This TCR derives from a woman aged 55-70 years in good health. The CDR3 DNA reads TGTGCCATGGGGGGGGCTAGCGACCATAGCACAGATACGCAGTATTTT. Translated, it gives CAMGGASDHSTDTQYF.